Below are 8 T cell receptor beta chains sequenced from a single sample in a study of T cells in Graves' hyperthyroidism and ophthalmopathy. Template material for amplifying TCR beta CDR3 regions consisted of RNA transcripts. Researchers ran a first-round RT-PCR on the TCR CDR3 using the HTBI primer set. TCRdb independently ran MiXCR on the multiplex PCR reads; one entry per CDR3 protein. The repertoire holds about 680,000 distinct CDR3 sequences, 35% seen once, with roughly 30% in the top ten. Sequenced: blood. The receptors were sampled from a woman in her thirties or forties with Graves' hyperthyroidism.

This clonotype showed up many times. This chain connects TRBV7-3 to TRBJ2-5; D is perhaps TRBD1 (6 bases). The V and J ends lost 1 base and 4 bases respectively, with 10 bases between them. The length of the CDR3 is 14 residues. From germline, CDR1 is SGHTA and CDR2 FQGTGA. The CDR3 spells CASSLNSGVETQYF. The CDR3 coding sequence is TGTGCCAGCAGCTTAAACTCAGGGGTAGAGACCCAGTACTTC. Based on the CDR3 plus reference TRBV7-3 and TRBJ2-5, the full variable domain is GAGVSQTPSNKVTEKGKYVELRCDPISGHTALYWYRQSLGQGPEFLIYFQGTGAADDSGLPNDRFFAVRPEGSVSTLKIQRTERGDSAVYLCASSLNSGVETQYFGPGTRLLVL.

Regarding this clonotype: The junction and the germline gene differ at one end; a read error may be behind it. V gene TRBV10-3 combines with J gene TRBJ1-2; D might be TRBD1 (5 bases). Per the germline V gene, CDR1 is ENHRY and CDR2 is SYGVKD. The CDR3 consists of 11 residues. As DNA, the CDR3 is TGTGCCATCAGTGAGGGCGGGGGATACTCCTTC. Translation: CAISEGGGYSF.

As concerns this clonotype: A junction boundary mismatches the germline segment, possibly from a read error. Here the CDR3 DNA reads TGTGCCAGCAAAGAGTTGGGCTATGACTACACCTTC. Its protein product is CASKELGYDYTF. The V gene is TRBV7-2, the J gene TRBJ1-2; the D is unclear. Germline values: CDR1 SGHTA, CDR2 FQGNSA. This CDR3 has 12 residues.

The table lists this clonotype with many counts. This rearrangement joins TRBV5-8 to TRBJ2-7; 8 bases align to TRBD2. CDR1 and CDR2 from the germline V gene are SGHTS and YDEGEE. Unmatched junction bases numbered 2, after V lost 1 base and J lost 2 bases. The CDR3 has 14 amino acids. The CDR3 reads CASSLPGGTYEQYF. The CDR3 DNA sequence: TGTGCCAGCAGCTTGCCGGGGGGGACCTACGAGCAGTACTTC.

This clonotype was seen a handful of times. The chain carries TRBV7-2 and TRBJ2-7; 7 bases match TRBD2. With 4 bases clipped from V and 0 bases from J, the junction kept 6 bases outside the gene matches. This CDR3 has 15 amino acids. The germline V gene encodes CDR1 SGHTA and CDR2 FQGNSA. CDR3 coding DNA: TGTGCCAGCAGCTACCTAGCGGATAGCTCCTACGAGCAGTACTTC. This codes for CASSYLADSSYEQYF.

As regards this clonotype: An end of the junction does not agree with germline; a read error may underlie this. This chain joins TRBV7-9 and TRBJ2-2, with D hard to call. The CDR3 covers 15 residues. Germline-derived CDR1 and CDR2 are SEHNR and FQNEAQ (reference sequence). The CDR3 sequence is CANSPYGGGTGELFF. In DNA, the CDR3 is TGTGCCAACAGCCCCTACGGTGGTGGCACCGGGGAGCTGTTTTTT.

In its sample, this clonotype was seen a few times. This sequence joins TRBV20-1 and TRBJ2-5, with D hard to call. The CDR3 covers 15 residues. Germline V CDR1 and CDR2: DFQATT, SNEGSKA (reference sequence). V was shortened by 3 bases and J by 2 bases, with 16 bases between the two germline ends. The CDR3 DNA is TGCAGTGCTAGGCTCGCGGATTGGCGGCAAGAGACCCAGTACTTC. This codes for CSARLADWRQETQYF.

This clonotype occurred once. One end of the junction is discordant with germline, which a read error may explain. V and J are TRBV10-3 and TRBJ2-7, with D possibly matching TRBD2 (6 bases). Germline V gives CDR1 ENHRY, CDR2 SYGVKD. The CDR3 is 17 residues long. DNA for the CDR3: TGTGCCAGCAGTTACTCGACGGCGGGGTTTGAGTCCTACGAGCAGTACTTC. Protein sequence: CASSYSTAGFESYEQYF.